This T cell receptor (beta chain) was identified during a study of shared clonotypes between healthy human individuals. Study-wide background: There were three CD4 naive, three CD4 memory, two CD8 naive and one CD8 memory plates per donor.

The CDR3 is 15 residues long. V was clipped by 0 bases and J by 6 bases, with 14 bases between them. Germline loops: CDR1 SEHNR, CDR2 FQNEAQ (reference sequence). General observations from the study: Some clonotypes were shared by all four sorted-subset donors, while others were not shared. The non-shared ones had lower generation probabilities than the shared ones.

Remarks on this clone: Antigen: not known.

The repertoire was sequenced with immunoSEQ multiplex PCR; TCRdb's copy has only in-frame clones and lacks some. The sample has 850,000 to 1,100,000 clones; roughly 80% are singletons. The chain couples TRBV7-9 to TRBJ1-2, with no clear D. The clonotype comes from a young man in good health. Some clones in this sample may be carry-over from other donors' samples. The specimen sequenced was memory CD4+ T cells from PBMCs. Subset defined: CD45RA-negative fraction. This CDR3 is CASSLASRVANGYTF. The CDR3 coding sequence is TGTGCCAGCAGCTTAGCGTCGAGAGTCGCGAATGGCTACACCTTC.